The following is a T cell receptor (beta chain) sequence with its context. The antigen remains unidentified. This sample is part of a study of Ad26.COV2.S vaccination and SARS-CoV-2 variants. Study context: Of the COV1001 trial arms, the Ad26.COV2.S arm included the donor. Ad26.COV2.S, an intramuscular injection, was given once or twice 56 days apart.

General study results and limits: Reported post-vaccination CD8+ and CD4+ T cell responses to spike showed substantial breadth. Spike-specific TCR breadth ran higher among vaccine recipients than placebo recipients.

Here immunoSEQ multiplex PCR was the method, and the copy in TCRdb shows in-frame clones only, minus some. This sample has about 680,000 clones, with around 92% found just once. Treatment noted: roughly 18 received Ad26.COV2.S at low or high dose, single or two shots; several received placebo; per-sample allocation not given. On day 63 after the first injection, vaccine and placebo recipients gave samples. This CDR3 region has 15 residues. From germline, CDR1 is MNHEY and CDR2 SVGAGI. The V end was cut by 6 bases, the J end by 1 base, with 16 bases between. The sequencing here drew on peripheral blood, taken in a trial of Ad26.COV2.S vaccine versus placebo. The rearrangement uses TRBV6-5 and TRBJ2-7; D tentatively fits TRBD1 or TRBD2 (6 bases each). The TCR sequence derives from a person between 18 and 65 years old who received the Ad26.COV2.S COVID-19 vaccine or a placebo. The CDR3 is CASSLEGGSSYEQYF. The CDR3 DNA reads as TGTGCCAGCAGCCTAGAGGGGGGCTCTTCCTACGAGCAGTACTTC.